This T cell receptor beta chain derives from a study of cytotoxic CD8 clonotypes in ibrutinib-treated CLL. As for the study in general: Investigators reported about 24 partial and 2 complete responses; after median roughly 63 months, roughly 14 patients remained remitted and approximately twelve progressed. Broader study findings: Clonality was elevated at ibrutinib response and had returned toward baseline at progression.

The protocol was immunoSEQ multiplex PCR, while the TCRdb copy is restricted to in-frame clones and leaves out a portion. Of about 250,000 clones listed, 70% were seen once; the top ten hold 15%. Of note for this clone: Its antigen is unknown.

Trimming stripped 5 bases from V and 2 bases from J, with 13 bases between. The germline V gene has CDR1 MDHEN and CDR2 SYDVKM. This CDR3 contains 14 residues. The chain links TRBV28 to TRBJ2-7; D is perhaps TRBD1 (6 bases). This clonotype was sampled from a human donor with chronic lymphocytic leukemia. The material was PBMCs, obtained after 24 months of ibrutinib treatment. As DNA, the CDR3 is TGTGCCAGCAGTCTCTCGGACAGTACCTACGAGCAGTACTTC. Its protein product is CASSLSDSTYEQYF.